This T cell receptor beta chain derives from a study of blood T cells in healthy people across ages. The use of a sample-barcoded 5' primer and a J-beta primer mix characterized a second PCR of about 6 to 12 cycles. Each CDR3 protein gets one entry after TCRdb re-called the 5' RACE reads with MiXCR. Of fewer than 1,000,000 distinct CDR3 sequences listed, approximately 48% are singletons. Total RNA extraction produced at least 5.5 micrograms (per sample) for the study. The sequenced sample was blood. The clonotype originates from a man in his 60s in good health.

CDR3 sequence reads: CASPLLVIAPYQETQYF. The CDR3 bases are TGTGCTAGCCCACTACTCGTGATAGCGCCCTACCAAGAGACCCAGTACTTC. The V gene is TRBV7-7, the J gene TRBJ2-5; D may be TRBD2 (5 bases). Germline CDR1 and CDR2: SSHAT and FNYEAQ (reference sequence). The CDR3 contains 17 residues.